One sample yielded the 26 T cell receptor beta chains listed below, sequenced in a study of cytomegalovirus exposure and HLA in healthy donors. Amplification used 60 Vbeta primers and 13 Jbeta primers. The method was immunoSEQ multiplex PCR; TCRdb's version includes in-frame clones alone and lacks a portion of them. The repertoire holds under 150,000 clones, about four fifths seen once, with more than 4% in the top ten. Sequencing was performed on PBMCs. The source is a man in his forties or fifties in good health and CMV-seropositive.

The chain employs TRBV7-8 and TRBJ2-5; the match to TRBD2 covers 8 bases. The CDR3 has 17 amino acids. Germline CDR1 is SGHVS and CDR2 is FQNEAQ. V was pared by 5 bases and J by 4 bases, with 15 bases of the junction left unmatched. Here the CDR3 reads CASSPSRGGGRLETQYF. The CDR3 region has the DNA TGTGCCAGCAGCCCTAGCCGGGGCGGGGGGAGGTTAGAGACCCAGTACTTC.

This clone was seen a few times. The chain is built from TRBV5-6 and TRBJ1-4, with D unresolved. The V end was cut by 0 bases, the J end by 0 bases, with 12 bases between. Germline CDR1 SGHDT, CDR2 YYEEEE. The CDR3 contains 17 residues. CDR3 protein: CASSLVGDLATNEKLFF. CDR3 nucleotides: TGTGCCAGCAGCTTGGTTGGAGACCTTGCAACTAATGAAAAACTGTTTTTT.

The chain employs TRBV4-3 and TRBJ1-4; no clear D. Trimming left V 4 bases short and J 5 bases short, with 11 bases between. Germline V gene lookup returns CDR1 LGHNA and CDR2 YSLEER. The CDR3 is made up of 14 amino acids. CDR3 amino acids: CASSPDSVNEKLFF. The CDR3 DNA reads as TGCGCCAGCAGCCCAGACTCCGTGAATGAAAAACTGTTTTTT.

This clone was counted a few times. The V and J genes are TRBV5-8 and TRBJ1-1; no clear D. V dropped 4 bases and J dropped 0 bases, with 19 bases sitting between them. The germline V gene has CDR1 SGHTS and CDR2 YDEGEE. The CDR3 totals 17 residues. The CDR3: CASSHAVWATMNTEAFF. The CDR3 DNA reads TGTGCCAGCAGCCACGCAGTGTGGGCGACCATGAACACTGAAGCTTTCTTT.

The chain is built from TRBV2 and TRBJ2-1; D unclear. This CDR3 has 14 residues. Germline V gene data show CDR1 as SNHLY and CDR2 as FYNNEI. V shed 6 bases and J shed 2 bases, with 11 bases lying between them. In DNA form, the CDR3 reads TGTGCCAGCAGGACTGCGCGGACCTACAATGAGCAGTTCTTC. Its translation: CASRTARTYNEQFF.

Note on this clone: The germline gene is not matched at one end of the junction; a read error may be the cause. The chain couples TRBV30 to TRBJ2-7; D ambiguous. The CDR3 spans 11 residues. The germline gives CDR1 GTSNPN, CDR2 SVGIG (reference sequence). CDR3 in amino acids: CAWTTLYGQYF. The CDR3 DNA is TGTGCCTGGACAACCCTCTACGGGCAGTACTTC.

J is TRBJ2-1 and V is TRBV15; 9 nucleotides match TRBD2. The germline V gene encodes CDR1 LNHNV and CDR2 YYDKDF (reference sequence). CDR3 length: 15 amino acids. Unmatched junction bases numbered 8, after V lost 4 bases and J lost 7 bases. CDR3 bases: TGTGCCACCAGCACCCGGACTAGCGCCGATAATGAGCAGTTCTTC. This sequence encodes CATSTRTSADNEQFF.

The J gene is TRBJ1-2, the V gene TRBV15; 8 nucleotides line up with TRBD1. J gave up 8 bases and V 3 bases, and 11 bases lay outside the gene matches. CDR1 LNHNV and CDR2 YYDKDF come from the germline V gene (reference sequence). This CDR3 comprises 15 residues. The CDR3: CATSSLFTGGKGYTF. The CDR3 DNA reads TGTGCCACCAGCAGCCTTTTTACAGGGGGAAAAGGCTACACCTTC.

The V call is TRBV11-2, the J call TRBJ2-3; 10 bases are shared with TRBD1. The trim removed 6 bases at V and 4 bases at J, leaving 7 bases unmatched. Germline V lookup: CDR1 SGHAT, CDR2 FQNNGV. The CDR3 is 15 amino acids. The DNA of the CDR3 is TGTGCCAGCAGTCTTACAGGACAGGGGGCAGATACGCAGTATTTT. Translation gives CASSLTGQGADTQYF.

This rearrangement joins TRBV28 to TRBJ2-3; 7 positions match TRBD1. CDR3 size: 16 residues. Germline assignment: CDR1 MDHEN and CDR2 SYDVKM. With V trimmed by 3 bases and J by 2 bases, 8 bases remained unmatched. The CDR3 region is CASSFLDRDPTDTQYF. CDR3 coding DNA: TGTGCCAGCAGTTTCCTTGACAGGGACCCCACAGATACGCAGTATTTT.

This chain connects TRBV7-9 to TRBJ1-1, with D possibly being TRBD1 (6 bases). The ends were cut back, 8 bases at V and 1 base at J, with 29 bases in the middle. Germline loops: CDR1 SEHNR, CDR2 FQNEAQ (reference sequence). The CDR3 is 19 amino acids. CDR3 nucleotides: TGTGCCAGCGAAGTGGGGAACCGGGACATGTTTCCCACGAACACTGAAGCTTTCTTT. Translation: CASEVGNRDMFPTNTEAFF. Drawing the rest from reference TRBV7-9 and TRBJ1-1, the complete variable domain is DTGVSQNPRHKITKRGQNVTFRCDPISEHNRLYWYRQTLGQGPEFLTYFQNEAQLEKSRLLSDRFSAERPKGSFSTLEIQRTEQGDSAMYLCASEVGNRDMFPTNTEAFFGQGTRLTVV.

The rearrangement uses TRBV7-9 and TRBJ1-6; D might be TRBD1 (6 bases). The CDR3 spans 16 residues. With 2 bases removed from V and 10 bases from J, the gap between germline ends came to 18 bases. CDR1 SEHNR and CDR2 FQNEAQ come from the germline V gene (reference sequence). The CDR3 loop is CASSLLDSRARSPLHF. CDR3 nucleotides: TGTGCCAGCAGCTTACTGGACAGCCGGGCGAGGTCACCCCTCCACTTT.

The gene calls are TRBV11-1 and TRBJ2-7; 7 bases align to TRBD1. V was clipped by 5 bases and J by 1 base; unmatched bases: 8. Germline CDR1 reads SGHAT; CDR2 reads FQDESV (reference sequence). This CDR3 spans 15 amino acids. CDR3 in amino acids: CASSPDRASSYEQYF. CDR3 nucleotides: TGTGCCAGCAGCCCTGACAGGGCTTCTTCCTACGAGCAGTACTTC. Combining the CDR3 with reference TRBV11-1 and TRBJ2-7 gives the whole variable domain EAEVAQSPRYKITEKSQAVAFWCDPISGHATLYWYRQILGQGPELLVQFQDESVVDDSQLPKDRFSAERLKGVDSTLKIQPAELGDSAMYLCASSPDRASSYEQYFGPGTRLTVT.

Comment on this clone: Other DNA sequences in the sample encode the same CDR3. The DNA for the CDR3 is TGTGCCAGTAGTATAGCAGGCCATAGCAATCAGCCCCAGCATTTT. Amino acid sequence: CASSIAGHSNQPQHF. The rearrangement uses TRBV19 and TRBJ1-5, with D unclear. V was clipped by 1 base and J by 0 bases, with 7 bases between them. The germline CDR1 and CDR2 sequences are LNHDA and SQIVND (reference sequence). The CDR3 totals 15 residues. Full variable domain (rest looked up from reference TRBV19 and TRBJ1-5): DGGITQSPKYLFRKEGQNVTLSCEQNLNHDAMYWYRQDPGQGLRLIYYSQIVNDFQKGDIAEGYSVSREKKESFPLTVTSAQKNPTAFYLCASSIAGHSNQPQHFGDGTRLSIL.

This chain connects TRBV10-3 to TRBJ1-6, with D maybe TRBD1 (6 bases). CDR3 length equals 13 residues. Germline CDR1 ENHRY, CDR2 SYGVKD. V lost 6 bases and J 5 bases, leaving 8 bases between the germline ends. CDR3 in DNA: TGTGCCATCAGGGACAGTAATAATTCACCCCTCCACTTT. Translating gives CAIRDSNNSPLHF.

CDR3 in DNA: TGTGCCAGCAGCTTTGGACTAGCAAAGAGGGGGGAGCTGTTTTTT. Its protein product is CASSFGLAKRGELFF. The chain links TRBV7-8 to TRBJ2-2; 8 bases agree with TRBD2. CDR1 and CDR2 from the germline V gene are SGHVS and FQNEAQ. The V and J ends lost 3 bases and 8 bases, in that order; junction bases with no gene match: 8. This CDR3 has 15 amino acids.

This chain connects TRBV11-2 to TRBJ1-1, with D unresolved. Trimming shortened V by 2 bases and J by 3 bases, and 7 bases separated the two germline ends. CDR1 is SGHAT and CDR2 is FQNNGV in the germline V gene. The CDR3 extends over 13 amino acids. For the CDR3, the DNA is TGTGCCAGCAGCTTAATGCGAGACACTGAAGCTTTCTTT. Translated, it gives CASSLMRDTEAFF.

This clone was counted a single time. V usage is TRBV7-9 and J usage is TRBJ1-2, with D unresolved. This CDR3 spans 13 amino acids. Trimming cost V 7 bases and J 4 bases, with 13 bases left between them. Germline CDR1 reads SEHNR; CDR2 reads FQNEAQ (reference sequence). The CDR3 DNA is TGTGCCAGCAAATCCCGGGGTGCCTATGGCTACACCTTC. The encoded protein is CASKSRGAYGYTF.

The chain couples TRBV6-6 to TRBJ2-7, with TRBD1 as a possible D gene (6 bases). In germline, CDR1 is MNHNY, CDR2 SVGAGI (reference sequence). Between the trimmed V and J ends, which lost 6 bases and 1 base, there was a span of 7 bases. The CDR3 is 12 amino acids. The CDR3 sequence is CASRGQSYEQYF. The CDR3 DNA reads TGTGCCAGCAGAGGACAGTCCTACGAGCAGTACTTC.

CDR3 loop: CASSPREGEKLFF. The CDR3, as DNA: TGTGCCAGCAGCCCCCGCGAGGGTGAAAAACTGTTTTTT. The rearrangement links TRBV5-4 to TRBJ1-4, with D uncertain. Per germline, CDR1 SGHNT and CDR2 YYREEE (reference sequence). The ends were cut back, 4 bases at V and 7 bases at J, with 11 bases in the middle. CDR3 length: 13 amino acids.

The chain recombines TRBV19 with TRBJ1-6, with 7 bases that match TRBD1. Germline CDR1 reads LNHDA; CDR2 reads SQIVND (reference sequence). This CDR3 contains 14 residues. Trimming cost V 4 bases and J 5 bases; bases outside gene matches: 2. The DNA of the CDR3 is TGTGCCAGTAGTACGGGACAGAATAATTCACCCCTCCACTTT. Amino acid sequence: CASSTGQNNSPLHF.

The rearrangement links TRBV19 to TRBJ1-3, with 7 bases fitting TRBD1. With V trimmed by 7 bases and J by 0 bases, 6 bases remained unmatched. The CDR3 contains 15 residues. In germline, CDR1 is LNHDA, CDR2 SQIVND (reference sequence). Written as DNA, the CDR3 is TGTGCCAGTACCATGGGGACAGTCTCTGGAAACACCATATATTTT. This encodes CASTMGTVSGNTIYF.

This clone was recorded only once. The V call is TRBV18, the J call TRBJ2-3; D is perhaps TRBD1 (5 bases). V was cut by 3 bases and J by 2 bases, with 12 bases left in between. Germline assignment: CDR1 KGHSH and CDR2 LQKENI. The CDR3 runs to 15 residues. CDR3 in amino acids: CASSPNQGTTDTQYF. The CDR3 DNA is TGTGCCAGCTCACCTAATCAGGGAACCACAGATACGCAGTATTTT.

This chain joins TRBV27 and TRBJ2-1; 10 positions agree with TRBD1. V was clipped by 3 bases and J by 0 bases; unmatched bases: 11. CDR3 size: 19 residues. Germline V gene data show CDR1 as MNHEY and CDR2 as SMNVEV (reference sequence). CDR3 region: CASSFLGQGLLSSYNEQFF. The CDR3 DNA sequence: TGTGCCAGCAGTTTTCTGGGACAGGGGCTTCTTAGCTCCTACAATGAGCAGTTCTTC.

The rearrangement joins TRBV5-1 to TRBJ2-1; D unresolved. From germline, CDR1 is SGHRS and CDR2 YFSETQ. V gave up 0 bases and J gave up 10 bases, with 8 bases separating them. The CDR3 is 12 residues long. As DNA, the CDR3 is TGCGCCAGCAGCTTGGGCGGCCAGGAGCAGTTCTTC. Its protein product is CASSLGGQEQFF.

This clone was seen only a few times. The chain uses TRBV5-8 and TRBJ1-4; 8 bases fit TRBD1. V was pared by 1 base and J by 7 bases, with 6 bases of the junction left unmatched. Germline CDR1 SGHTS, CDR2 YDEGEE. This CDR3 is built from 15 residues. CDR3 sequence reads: CASSLWPGGSEKLFF. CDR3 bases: TGTGCCAGCAGCTTGTGGCCAGGGGGCAGTGAAAAACTGTTTTTT.